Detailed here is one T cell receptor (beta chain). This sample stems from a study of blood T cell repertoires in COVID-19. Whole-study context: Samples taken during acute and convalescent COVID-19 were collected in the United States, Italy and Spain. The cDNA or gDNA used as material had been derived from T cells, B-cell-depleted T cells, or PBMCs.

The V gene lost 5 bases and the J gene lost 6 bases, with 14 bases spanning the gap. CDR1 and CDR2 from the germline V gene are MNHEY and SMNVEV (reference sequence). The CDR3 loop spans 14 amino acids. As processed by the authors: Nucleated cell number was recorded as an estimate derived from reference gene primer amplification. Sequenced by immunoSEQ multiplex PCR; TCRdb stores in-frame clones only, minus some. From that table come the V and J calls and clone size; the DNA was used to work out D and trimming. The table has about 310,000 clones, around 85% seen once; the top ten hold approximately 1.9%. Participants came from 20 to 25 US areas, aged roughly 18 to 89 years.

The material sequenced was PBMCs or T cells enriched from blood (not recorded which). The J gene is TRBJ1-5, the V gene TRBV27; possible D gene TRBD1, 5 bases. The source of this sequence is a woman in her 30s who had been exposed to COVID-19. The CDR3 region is CASSTGLASQPQHF. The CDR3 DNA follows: TGTGCCAGCAGTACGGGACTTGCGTCTCAGCCCCAGCATTTT.